This TCR beta chain was found in a study of cytomegalovirus exposure and HLA in healthy donors (TCRdb year 2017). Notes on the research overall: According to a later analysis, one platform produced both the 100 to 150 validation repertoires and the roughly 640 repertoires of the first cohort. The study was designed to test whether signatures of past pathogen exposure could be identified by cataloging public T cell receptors. Besides the first cohort of around 700 subjects, a separate validation cohort made up of 120 different subjects was used. To predict cytomegalovirus infection status, the study brought together high-throughput TCR immunosequencing, statistical association of individual TCRs with disease status, and machine learning.

The donors were included in the validation cohort of some 120 subjects, a group kept apart from the approximately 700-subject first cohort. What the study reported, not specific to this receptor: The authors suggested that the approach could potentially be generalized to other disease states and immunological phenotypes. The study listed approximately 160 TCR beta chains as associated with cytomegalovirus. All 120 or so repertoires were used to score co-occurrence in the validation cohort in a later analysis, because that analysis had no HLA typing for the cohort. In both the original and validation cohorts, the classifier was reported to diagnose cytomegalovirus status with high specificity and sensitivity. While some public TCRs were present in many individuals, most TCR sequences turned up only very rarely across donors. A later analysis found that TCRs clustered in the first cohort also tended to co-occur in the 120 or so validation repertoires, with 94% of cluster scores above 0. A few of the identified cytomegalovirus-associated TCR beta chains were confirmed in vitro to be specific for cytomegalovirus antigens.

About this clone itself: The antigen it recognizes is unknown. Base qualities are not provided; no much larger clone lies one nucleotide away.

The germline V gene (reference sequence) gives CDR1 as MNHEY and CDR2 as SMNVEV. The junction shows trimming of 5 bases on V and 6 bases on J, and the gene matches do not reach 7 bases of it. The CDR3 spans 15 residues, from the cysteine through the phenylalanine. Just the 45-base CDR3 DNA is kept, in frame starting at base 1. Libraries were made using the immunoSEQ multiplex PCR assay. The authors' pipeline ran thus. A statistical classification framework was built to diagnose cytomegalovirus status from the catalog of TCR beta chain sequences. TCRdb provides this immuneACCESS table in a form limited to in-frame rearrangements. Some clones are lacking; in checked studies, under half of them reflect an unresolved V gene, and why the rest are absent is not known. That table supplies the V and J calls and clone size; D and trimming were determined from the DNA. This sample has 200,000 to 250,000 clones in its table, and approximately 87% of those were observed once. 2.6% of the sample lies in the top ten.

This sequence was found in a young man in good health and CMV-seronegative. The material sequenced was PBMCs. The V and J genes are TRBV27 and TRBJ2-3; TRBD2 lines up with 11 middle nucleotides. The DNA reads TGTGCCAGCAGTGTAACGGGACTAGCGGTTGATACGCAGTATTTT. The translation is CASSVTGLAVDTQYF.